This T cell receptor beta chain was recovered during a study of T cells in Graves' hyperthyroidism and ophthalmopathy. This clonotype occurred many times. V dropped 4 bases and J dropped 7 bases, with 13 bases sitting between them. The CDR3 is 13 residues long. Per germline, CDR1 MNHEY and CDR2 SVGEGT. Amplification yielded TCR beta CDR3 regions, with RNA transcripts as the source. The HTBI primer set drove a first-round RT-PCR of the TCR CDR3. One entry per CDR3 protein, called by TCRdb with MiXCR from the multiplex PCR reads. The data show roughly 380,000 distinct CDR3 sequences, roughly 15% seen once.

The chain is built from TRBV6-2 or TRBV6-3 and TRBJ1-2; D unresolved. Sequencing used blood. This receptor was obtained from a woman between 18 and 29 years old with Graves' hyperthyroidism. The CDR3 DNA is TGTGCCAGCAGTTTAATATCAGGCCTTGGCTACACCTTC. It codes for CASSLISGLGYTF.